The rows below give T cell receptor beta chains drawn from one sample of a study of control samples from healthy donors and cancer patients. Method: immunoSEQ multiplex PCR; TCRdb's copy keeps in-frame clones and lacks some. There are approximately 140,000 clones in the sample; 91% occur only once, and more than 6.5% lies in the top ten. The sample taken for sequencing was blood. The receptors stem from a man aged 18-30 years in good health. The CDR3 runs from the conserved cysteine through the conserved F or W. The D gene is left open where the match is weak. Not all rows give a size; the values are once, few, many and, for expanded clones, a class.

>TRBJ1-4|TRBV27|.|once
TGTGCCAGCAGTTTAGGGGCCTCTAGAGAAAAACTGTTTTTT
CASSLGASREKLFF
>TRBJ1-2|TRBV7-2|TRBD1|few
TGTGCCAGCAGCCCGCAGACAGGGAGGAACTATGGCTACACCTTC
CASSPQTGRNYGYTF
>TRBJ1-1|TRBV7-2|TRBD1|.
TGTGCCAGCAGCCCTCAGGGGGGGCAAATGACTGAAGCTTTCTTT
CASSPQGGQMTEAFF
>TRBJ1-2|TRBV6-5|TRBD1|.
TGTGCCAGCAGCAGGGGGACAGTCAACTATGGCTACACCTTC
CASSRGTVNYGYTF
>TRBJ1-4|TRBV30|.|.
TGTGCCGGCCGGGACAAGGGTGAAAAACTGTTTTTT
CAGRDKGEKLFF
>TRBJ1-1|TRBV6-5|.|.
TGTGCCAGCACCCATCTCAAAGCGATGGGAGCTTTCTTT
CASTHLKAMGAFF
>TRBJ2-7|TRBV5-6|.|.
TGTGCCAGCAGCTTTGCAGGTTTTGGTGAGCAGTACTTC
CASSFAGFGEQYF
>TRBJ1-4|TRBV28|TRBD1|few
TGTGCCAGCAGTTCTTGGACAGGGAAAGAAAAACTGTTTTTT
CASSSWTGKEKLFF
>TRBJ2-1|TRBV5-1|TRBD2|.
TGCGCCAGCGGACCCTTTGGTAGCGGGGGGTCCCATGAGCAGTTCTTC
CASGPFGSGGSHEQFF
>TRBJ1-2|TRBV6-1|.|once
TGTGCCAGCAGTGAAGTGATTGGGTATGGCTACACCTTC
CASSEVIGYGYTF